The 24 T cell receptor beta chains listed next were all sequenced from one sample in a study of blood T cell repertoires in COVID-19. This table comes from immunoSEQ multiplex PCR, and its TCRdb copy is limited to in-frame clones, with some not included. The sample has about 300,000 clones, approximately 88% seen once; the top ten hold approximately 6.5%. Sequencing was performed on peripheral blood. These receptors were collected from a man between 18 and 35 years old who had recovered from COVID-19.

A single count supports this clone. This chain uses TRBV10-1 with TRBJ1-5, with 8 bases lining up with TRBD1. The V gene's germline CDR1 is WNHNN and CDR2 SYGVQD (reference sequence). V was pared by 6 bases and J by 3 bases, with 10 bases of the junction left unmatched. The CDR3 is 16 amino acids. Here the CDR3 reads CASRGKDRGDNQPQHF. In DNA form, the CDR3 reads TGCGCCAGCAGAGGTAAAGACAGGGGAGACAATCAGCCCCAGCATTTT.

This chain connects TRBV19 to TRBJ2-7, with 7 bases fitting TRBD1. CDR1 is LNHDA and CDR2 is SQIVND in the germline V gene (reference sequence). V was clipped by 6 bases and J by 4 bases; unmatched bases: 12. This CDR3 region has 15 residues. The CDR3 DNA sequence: TGTGCCAGTAGGCTCGACACAGGGGTGGGATACGAGCAGTACTTC. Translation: CASRLDTGVGYEQYF.

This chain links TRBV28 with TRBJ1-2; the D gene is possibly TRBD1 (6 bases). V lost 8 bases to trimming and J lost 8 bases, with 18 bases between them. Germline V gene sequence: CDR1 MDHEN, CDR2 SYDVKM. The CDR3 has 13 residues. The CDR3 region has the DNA TGTGCCAGCGGCTCGCTCCAGGGGACCGGCTACACCTTC. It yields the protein CASGSLQGTGYTF.

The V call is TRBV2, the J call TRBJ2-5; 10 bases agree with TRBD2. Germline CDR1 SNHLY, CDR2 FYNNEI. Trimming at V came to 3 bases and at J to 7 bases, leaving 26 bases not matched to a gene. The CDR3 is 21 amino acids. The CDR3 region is CASSDPGSSGGLGVQRGTQYF. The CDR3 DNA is TGTGCCAGCAGTGACCCCGGGAGTAGCGGGGGGCTGGGGGTCCAACGGGGGACCCAGTACTTC.

The CDR3 nucleotides read TGTGCCAGCAGCCCATACGCGGGGCCCGGCTACAATGAGCAGTTCTTC. Protein sequence: CASSPYAGPGYNEQFF. The chain recombines TRBV7-3 with TRBJ2-1, with D perhaps TRBD2 (6 bases). This CDR3 has 16 residues. The V gene's germline CDR1 is SGHTA and CDR2 FQGTGA. V dropped 5 bases and J dropped 3 bases, with 17 bases sitting between them. The full variable domain, its missing parts supplied by reference TRBV7-3 and TRBJ2-1, is GAGVSQTPSNKVTEKGKYVELRCDPISGHTALYWYRQSLGQGPEFLIYFQGTGAADDSGLPNDRFFAVRPEGSVSTLKIQRTERGDSAVYLCASSPYAGPGYNEQFFGPGTRLTVL.

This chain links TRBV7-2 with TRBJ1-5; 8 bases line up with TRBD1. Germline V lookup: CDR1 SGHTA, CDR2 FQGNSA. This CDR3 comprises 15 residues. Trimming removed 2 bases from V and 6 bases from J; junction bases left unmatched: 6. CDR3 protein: CASSLSSGGGQPQHF. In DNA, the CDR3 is TGTGCCAGCAGCTTAAGTTCAGGGGGCGGTCAGCCCCAGCATTTT.

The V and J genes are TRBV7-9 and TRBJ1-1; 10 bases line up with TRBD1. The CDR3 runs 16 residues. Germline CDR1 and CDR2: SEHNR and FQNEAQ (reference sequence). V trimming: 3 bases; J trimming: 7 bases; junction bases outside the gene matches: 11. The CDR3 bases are TGTGCCAGCAGCTTTGACGGACAGGGGGGCTGGGATGAAGCTTTCTTT. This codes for CASSFDGQGGWDEAFF.

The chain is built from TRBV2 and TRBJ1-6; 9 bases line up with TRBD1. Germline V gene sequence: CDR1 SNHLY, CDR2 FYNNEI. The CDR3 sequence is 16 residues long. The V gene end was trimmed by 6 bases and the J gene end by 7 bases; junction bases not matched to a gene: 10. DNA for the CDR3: TGTGCCAGCAGGGGGGCAACAGGGGGCGGCAATTCACCCCTCCACTTT. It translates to CASRGATGGGNSPLHF.

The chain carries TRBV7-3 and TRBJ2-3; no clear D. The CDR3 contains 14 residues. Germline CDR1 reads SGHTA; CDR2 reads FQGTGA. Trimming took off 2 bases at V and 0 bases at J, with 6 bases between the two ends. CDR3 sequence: CASSLVGSTDTQYF. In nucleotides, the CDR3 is TGTGCCAGCAGCTTAGTCGGTAGCACAGATACGCAGTATTTT.

CDR3 amino acids: CASSFRTGGSGREQFF. CDR3 in DNA: TGTGCCAGCAGCTTCCGGACAGGGGGCTCCGGACGGGAGCAGTTCTTC. The chain couples TRBV7-2 to TRBJ2-1; 11 bases agree with TRBD1. The V gene's germline CDR1 is SGHTA and CDR2 FQGNSA. The CDR3 has 16 amino acids. V lost 3 bases and J lost 10; bases outside the gene matches: 11.

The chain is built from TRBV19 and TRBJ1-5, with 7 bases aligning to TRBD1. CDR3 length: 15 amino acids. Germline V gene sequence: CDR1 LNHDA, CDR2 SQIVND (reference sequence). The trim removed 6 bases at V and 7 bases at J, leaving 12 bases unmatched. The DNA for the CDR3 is TGTGCCAGTAGAACACTTACGGGAGGGGGCCAGCCCCAGCATTTT. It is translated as CASRTLTGGGQPQHF.

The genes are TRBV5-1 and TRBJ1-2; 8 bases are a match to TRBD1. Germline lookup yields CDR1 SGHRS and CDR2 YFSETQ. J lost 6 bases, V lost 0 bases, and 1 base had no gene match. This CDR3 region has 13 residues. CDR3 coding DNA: TGCGCCAGCAGCTTGGAGACAGGGGATGGCTACACCTTC. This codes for CASSLETGDGYTF.

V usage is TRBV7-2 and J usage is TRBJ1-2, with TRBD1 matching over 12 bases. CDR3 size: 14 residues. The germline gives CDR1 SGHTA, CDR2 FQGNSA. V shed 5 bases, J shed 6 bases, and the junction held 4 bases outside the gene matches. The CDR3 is CASSPGTGGDGYTF. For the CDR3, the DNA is TGTGCCAGCAGCCCCGGGACAGGGGGCGATGGCTACACCTTC.

CDR3 sequence reads: CASSPRDRSNTGELFF. CDR3 nucleotides: TGTGCCAGCAGCCCTAGAGATCGATCGAACACCGGGGAGCTGTTTTTT. This chain joins TRBV14 and TRBJ2-2; unclear D gene. The CDR3 contains 16 residues. V dropped 4 bases and J dropped 0 bases, with 12 bases sitting between them. Germline assignment: CDR1 SGHDN and CDR2 FVKESK.

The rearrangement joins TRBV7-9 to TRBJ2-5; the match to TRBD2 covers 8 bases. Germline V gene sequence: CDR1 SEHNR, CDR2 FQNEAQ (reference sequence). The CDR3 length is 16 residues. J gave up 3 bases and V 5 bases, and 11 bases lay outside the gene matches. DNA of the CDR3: TGTGCCAGCAGCCCCAGAGTCTTTAGCGGGGAAGAGACCCAGTACTTC. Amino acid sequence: CASSPRVFSGEETQYF.

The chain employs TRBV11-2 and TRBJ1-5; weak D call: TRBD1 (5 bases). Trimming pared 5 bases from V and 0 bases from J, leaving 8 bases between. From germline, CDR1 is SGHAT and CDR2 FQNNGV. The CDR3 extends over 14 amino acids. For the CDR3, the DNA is TGTGCCAGCAGCGCAGGGAATAGCAATCAGCCCCAGCATTTT. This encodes CASSAGNSNQPQHF.

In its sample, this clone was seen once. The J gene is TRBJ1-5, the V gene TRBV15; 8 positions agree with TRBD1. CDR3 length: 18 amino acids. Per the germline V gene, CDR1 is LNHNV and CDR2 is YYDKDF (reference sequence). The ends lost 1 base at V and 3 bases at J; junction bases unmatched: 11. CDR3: CATSRGDGDRYYNQPQHF. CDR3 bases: TGTGCCACCAGCAGAGGTGACGGGGACAGGTACTACAATCAGCCCCAGCATTTT.

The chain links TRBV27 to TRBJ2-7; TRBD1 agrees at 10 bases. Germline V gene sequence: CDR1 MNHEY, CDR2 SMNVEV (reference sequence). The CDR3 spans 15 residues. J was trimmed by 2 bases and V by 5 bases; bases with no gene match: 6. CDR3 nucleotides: TGTGCCAGCAGTCCACTCGGGACAGGGGCCTACGAGCAGTACTTC. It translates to CASSPLGTGAYEQYF.

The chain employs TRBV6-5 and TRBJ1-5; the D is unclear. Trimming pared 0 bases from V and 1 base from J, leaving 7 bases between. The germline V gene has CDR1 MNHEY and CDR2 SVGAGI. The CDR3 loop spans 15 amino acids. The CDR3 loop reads CASSYSSRSNQPQHF. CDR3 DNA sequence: TGTGCCAGCAGTTACTCTAGCAGAAGCAATCAGCCCCAGCATTTT.

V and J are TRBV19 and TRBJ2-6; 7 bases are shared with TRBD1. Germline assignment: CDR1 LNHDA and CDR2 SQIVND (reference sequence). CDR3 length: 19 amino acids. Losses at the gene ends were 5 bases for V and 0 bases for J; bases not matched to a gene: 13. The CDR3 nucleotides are TGTGCCAGTAGTCCGACCTCAGGACAGGCCCGCTCTGGGGCCAACGTCCTGACTTTC. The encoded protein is CASSPTSGQARSGANVLTF.

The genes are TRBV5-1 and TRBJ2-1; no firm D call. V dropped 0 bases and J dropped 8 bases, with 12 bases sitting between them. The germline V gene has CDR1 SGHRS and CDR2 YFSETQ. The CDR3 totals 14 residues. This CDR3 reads CASSLGDGYHEQFF. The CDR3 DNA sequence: TGCGCCAGCAGCTTGGGTGACGGGTACCATGAGCAGTTCTTC.

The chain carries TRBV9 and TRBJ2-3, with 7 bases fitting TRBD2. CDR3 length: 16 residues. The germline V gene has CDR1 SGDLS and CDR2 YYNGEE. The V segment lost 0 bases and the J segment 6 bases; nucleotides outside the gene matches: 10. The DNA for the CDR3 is TGTGCCAGCAGCGTAGCCTCGGGCGGGGGTACCGATACGCAGTATTTT. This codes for CASSVASGGGTDTQYF.

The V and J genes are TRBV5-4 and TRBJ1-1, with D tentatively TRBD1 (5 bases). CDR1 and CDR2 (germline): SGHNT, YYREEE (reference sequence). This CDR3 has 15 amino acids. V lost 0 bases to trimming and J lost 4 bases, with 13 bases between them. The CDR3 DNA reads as TGTGCCAGCAGCTTGGACGTTTTGGGGGGCACTGAAGCTTTCTTT. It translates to CASSLDVLGGTEAFF.

CDR3 amino acids: CASSLDTTNYGYTF. The CDR3 region has the DNA TGCGCCAGCAGCTTGGATACAACTAACTATGGCTACACCTTC. The rearrangement uses TRBV5-1 and TRBJ1-2; D gene uncertain. Germline CDR1 SGHRS, CDR2 YFSETQ. The CDR3 loop spans 14 amino acids. The V gene lost 0 bases and the J gene lost 0 bases, with 6 bases spanning the gap.